This T cell receptor (beta chain) emerged from a study of human T cells and chemical hapten exposure. Specified time point: patch test 1, 2 weeks after DPC sensitization. Treatment indicated: therapeutic diphenylcyclopropenone sensitization with weekly scalp DPC. V lost 6 bases and J 4 bases, leaving 15 bases between the germline ends. The length of the CDR3 is 14 residues. CDR1 is MNHNY and CDR2 is SVGAGI in the germline V gene (reference sequence). TCRdb redid the calling of the RACE reads with MiXCR, one entry per CDR3 protein. The sample lists nearly 350,000 distinct CDR3 sequences; approximately 6.9% were seen once. The table lists this clonotype with a few counts.

The material was whole blood, obtained in connection with sensitization to the hapten diphenylcyclopropenone (DPC). J is TRBJ1-1 and V is TRBV6-6; tentatively, D is TRBD1 (5 bases). The TCR comes from a woman under 30 with alopecia areata. Some clones in this sample may be carry-over from other donors' samples. Written as DNA, the CDR3 is TGTGCCAGCAGCTGGGGGGATTTGGGCACTGAAGCTTTCTTT. Translating gives CASSWGDLGTEAFF.